Each of the 9 T cell receptor beta chains below was sequenced from the same sample in a study of immune evolution from preneoplasia to lung adenocarcinoma. Assay used: immunoSEQ multiplex PCR; TCRdb lists only in-frame clones, some missing. Among about 14,000 clones listed, roughly 80% were seen once. The sequencing sample was made of FFPE minimally invasive lung adenocarcinoma tissue. All receptors come from a person between 65 and 79 years old with lung adenocarcinoma.

This chain links TRBV21-1 with TRBJ2-2; the DNA was not used to check the table's D call, TRBD2. TRBV21-1 is a pseudogene locus. CDR3 size: 17 residues. As DNA, the CDR3 is TGTGCCAGCAGCCCCCAGTCGGGAGGGATAAACACCGGGGAGCTGTTTTTT. Protein: CASSPQSGGINTGELFF.

The rearrangement joins TRBV5-6 to TRBJ2-3; 7 nucleotides agree with TRBD2. The length of the CDR3 is 13 residues. Looked up from germline, CDR1 is SGHDT and CDR2 is YYEEEE. The CDR3 DNA sequence: TGTGCGGCTAGCGGCCATAGCACAGATACGCAGTATTTT. This translates into CAASGHSTDTQYF.

This clone was detected only a few times. The rearrangement uses TRBV5-4 and TRBJ2-7; tentative D call: TRBD1 (5 bases). Trimming removed 4 bases at V and 1 base at J, with 15 bases between. This CDR3 is built from 15 residues. CDR1 SGHNT and CDR2 YYREEE come from the germline V gene (reference sequence). CDR3 nucleotides: TGTGCCAGCAGCAACAGACAGTCACAATCCTACGAGCAGTACTTC. Translating gives CASSNRQSQSYEQYF. Using reference TRBV5-4 and TRBJ2-7 for the parts outside the CDR3, the full variable domain is ETGVTQSPTHLIKTRGQQVTLRCSSQSGHNTVSWYQQALGQGPQFIFQYYREEENGRGNFPPRFSGLQFPNYSSELNVNALELDDSALYLCASSNRQSQSYEQYFGPGTRLTVT.

The chain combines TRBV15 with TRBJ1-1; 7 positions agree with TRBD1. V lost 0 bases to trimming and J lost 3 bases; unmatched junction nucleotides: 4. The CDR3 contains 15 residues. Germline V gene lookup returns CDR1 LNHNV and CDR2 YYDKDF (reference sequence). The CDR3 bases are TGTGCCACCAGCAGAGACACAGGGGCGGACACTGAAGCTTTCTTT. Translating gives CATSRDTGADTEAFF.

The sample holds a few counts of this clone. The chain combines TRBV12-2 with TRBJ1-3; TRBD1, the table's D call, was not compared with the DNA. TRBV12-2 is a pseudogene segment. The CDR3 is 16 residues long. In DNA, the CDR3 is TGTGCAAGTCGCTTAGATAGACATTACTCTGGAAACACCATATATTTT. This sequence encodes CASRLDRHYSGNTIYF.

The V call is TRBV11-2, the J call TRBJ1-6; no reliable D call. The germline CDR1 and CDR2 sequences are SGHAT and FQNNGV. The CDR3 consists of 11 residues. Trimming pared 6 bases from V and 6 bases from J, leaving 3 bases between. The CDR3 DNA follows: TGTGCCAGCAGTTCTAATTCACCCCTCCACTTT. This sequence encodes CASSSNSPLHF.

This chain uses TRBV4-1 with TRBJ2-7; 7 bases fit TRBD1. Losses at the gene ends were 0 bases for V and 0 bases for J; bases not matched to a gene: 5. The CDR3 sequence is 16 residues long. The germline V gene has CDR1 MGHRA and CDR2 YSYEKL. This CDR3 reads CASSQDRTGASYEQYF. The CDR3 region has the DNA TGCGCCAGCAGCCAAGATCGGACAGGCGCCTCCTACGAGCAGTACTTC.

There are a few counts of this clone. The V and J genes are TRBV7-9 and TRBJ2-7; D unresolved. The length of the CDR3 is 14 residues. V was clipped by 4 bases and J by 4 bases, with 14 bases between them. Germline CDR1 is SEHNR and CDR2 is FQNEAQ (reference sequence). The CDR3 sequence is CASSYGRKLYEQYF. CDR3 DNA sequence: TGTGCCAGCAGCTACGGACGGAAATTGTACGAGCAGTACTTC.

The chain links TRBV6-5 to TRBJ2-3; D unresolved. Germline CDR1 and CDR2: MNHEY and SVGAGI. Trimming removed 7 bases at V and 0 bases at J, with 5 bases between. CDR3 length: 12 amino acids. The CDR3 sequence is CASTDSTDTQYF. Written as DNA, the CDR3 is TGTGCCAGCACCGACAGCACAGATACGCAGTATTTT.